This TCR beta chain was found in a study of blood T cell repertoires in COVID-19. Only in-frame clones appear in the TCRdb table, and some are missing; sequencing was by immunoSEQ multiplex PCR. The repertoire holds roughly 72,000 clones, with about 80% as singletons. In germline, CDR1 is SGHTA, CDR2 FQGNSA. The length of the CDR3 is 15 residues. Trimming left V 3 bases short and J 4 bases short, with 10 bases between. V usage is TRBV7-2 and J usage is TRBJ1-6; D is undetermined. Sequenced sample: peripheral blood. This TCR was recovered from a man between 65 and 85 years old who had recovered from COVID-19. This chain's CDR3 is CASSLQVTYNSPLHF. The DNA of the CDR3 is TGTGCCAGCAGCTTGCAGGTGACATATAATTCACCCCTCCACTTT.